This T cell receptor (beta chain) stems from a study of T cell responses to AZD1222 COVID-19 vaccine. Germline assignment: CDR1 MNHNY and CDR2 SVGAGI (reference sequence). The CDR3 totals 16 residues. V dropped 3 bases and J dropped 5; count of bases not matched to a gene: 8. The table came from immunoSEQ multiplex PCR; TCRdb's copy has only in-frame clones and leaves some out. The table lists tens of thousands of clones, approximately 83% of them singletons. This specimen consisted of peripheral blood, obtained on day 0 of AZD1222 vaccination. The clonotype was recovered from an adult in good health. The chain combines TRBV6-6 with TRBJ1-5; the match to TRBD1 covers 9 bases. CDR3 loop: CASSYQTGGIYQPQHF. The CDR3 DNA sequence: TGTGCCAGCAGTTATCAGACAGGGGGTATCTATCAGCCCCAGCATTTT.